Listed here are 3 T cell receptor beta chains from one sample, sequenced in a study of regulatory T cells in long-lasting Graves disease. In building TCR beta libraries, iRepertoire HTBI primers were used together with Arm-PCR of CDR3 regions. One entry per CDR3 protein results from TCRdb running MiXCR on the multiplex PCR reads. There are about 220,000 distinct CDR3 sequences in the sample; about 19% occur only once, and about 11% lies in the top ten. Time point: newly diagnosed GD, antithyroid drugs for less than 3 months. Scientists built the TCR library using RNA that was extracted from PBMCs. This same sample was also part of a study on T cells in Graves' hyperthyroidism and ophthalmopathy.

The sample in question was peripheral blood mononuclear cells (PBMCs), obtained at new diagnosis, from a patient treated with antithyroid drugs. The receptors shown here come from a woman aged 25-40 years with Graves disease.

This clonotype was recorded at least ten times. The chain couples TRBV5-1 to TRBJ2-6; TRBD1 matches at 9 bases. Germline lookup yields CDR1 SGHRS and CDR2 YFSETQ. V was pared by 4 bases and J by 2 bases, with 10 bases of the junction left unmatched. The CDR3 contains 18 residues. CDR3 DNA sequence: TGCGCCAGCAGCCGCATCCGGGACAGGGCTACTGGGGCCAACGTCCTGACTTTC. This codes for CASSRIRDRATGANVLTF.

This clonotype has ten or more counts. V gene TRBV11-2 combines with J gene TRBJ1-5; D not resolved. CDR3 size: 13 residues. Germline CDR1 reads SGHAT; CDR2 reads FQNNGV. The ends were cut back, 1 base at V and 4 bases at J, with 5 bases in the middle. The CDR3 loop is CASSLGLNQPQHF. CDR3 nucleotides: TGTGCCAGCAGCTTAGGGCTGAATCAGCCCCAGCATTTT.

This clonotype was seen only a few times. V usage is TRBV9 and J usage is TRBJ2-1; D may be TRBD1 (5 bases). Trimming left V 0 bases short and J 5 bases short, with 15 bases between. There are 16 residues in the CDR3. The V gene's germline CDR1 is SGDLS and CDR2 YYNGEE. This CDR3 reads CASSVALQGSHNEQFF. CDR3 nucleotide sequence: TGTGCCAGCAGCGTAGCCCTGCAGGGATCCCACAATGAGCAGTTCTTC.